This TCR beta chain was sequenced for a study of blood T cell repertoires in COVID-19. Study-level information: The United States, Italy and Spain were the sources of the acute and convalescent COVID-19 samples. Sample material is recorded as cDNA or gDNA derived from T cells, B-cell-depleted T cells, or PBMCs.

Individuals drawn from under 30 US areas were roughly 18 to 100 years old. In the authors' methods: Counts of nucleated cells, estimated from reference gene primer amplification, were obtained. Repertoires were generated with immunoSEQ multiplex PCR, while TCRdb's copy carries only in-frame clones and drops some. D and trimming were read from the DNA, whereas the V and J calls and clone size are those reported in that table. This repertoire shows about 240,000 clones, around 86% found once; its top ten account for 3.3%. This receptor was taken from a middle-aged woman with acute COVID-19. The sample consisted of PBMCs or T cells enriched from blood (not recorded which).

CDR3 in amino acids: CASSSGLSNQPQHF. DNA of the CDR3: TGTGCCAGCAGTTCTGGGCTTAGCAATCAGCCCCAGCATTTT. The V call is TRBV28, the J call TRBJ1-5; D gene uncertain. The CDR3 runs 14 residues. Germline V gives CDR1 MDHEN, CDR2 SYDVKM. The V and J ends lost 4 bases and 0 bases respectively, with 7 bases between them.